The following is a T cell receptor beta chain sequence with its context. Its specificity is not known. This sample is part of a study of cytomegalovirus exposure and HLA in healthy donors. Study results and caveats: Most TCR sequences were seen very rarely across donors, but some public TCRs occurred in many. The classifier, whose performance was assessed in both the original and validation cohorts, reportedly diagnosed cytomegalovirus status with high specificity and sensitivity.

Only in-frame clones appear in the TCRdb table, and some are missing; sequencing was by immunoSEQ multiplex PCR. This sample has some 130,000 clones, with approximately 80% found just once. The specimen sequenced was PBMCs. This TCR came from a man between 25 and 39 years old in good health and CMV-seropositive.

DNA of the CDR3: TGTGCCAGCAGTTTATTGAGGGGGCCCTTAAGAGGGACCCAGTACTTC. It encodes CASSLLRGPLRGTQYF. This chain uses TRBV2 with TRBJ2-5, with 7 bases aligning to TRBD1. The CDR3 contains 16 residues. The V and J ends lost 5 bases and 7 bases, in that order; junction bases with no gene match: 16. CDR1 SNHLY and CDR2 FYNNEI come from the germline V gene. Complete variable domain (other parts from reference TRBV2 and TRBJ2-5): EPEVTQTPSHQVTQMGQEVILRCVPISNHLYFYWYRQILGQKVEFLVSFYNNEISEKSEIFDDQFSVERPDGSNFTLKIRSTKLEDSAMYFCASSLLRGPLRGTQYFGPGTRLLVL.